The clone carrying this T cell receptor (beta chain) showed up just once. The antigen remains undetermined. The data belong to a study of OX40 agonist ivuxolimab in advanced cancers. Overall study: Among those enrolled, mean age was about 62 years (range roughly 23 to 85) and 75% to 85% were male. Study results and limitations: In general, CD8+ T cells held more expanded clones than CD4+ did, on average. Still undetermined is the antigen specificity of the expanded peripheral T cells.

The CDR3 loop spans 14 amino acids. Germline V lookup: CDR1 SGHVS, CDR2 FQNEAQ. Trimming left V 2 bases short and J 5 bases short, with 12 bases between. TCRdb's copy holds only in-frame clones and misses some; the assay was immunoSEQ multiplex PCR. Found here are approximately 24,000 clones, about four fifths of them singletons; the top ten hold about a quarter. Sequenced here: CD4+ or CD8+ T cells sorted from blood, sampled in a trial of the OX40 agonist ivuxolimab. The origin of this receptor is an adult with an advanced solid tumor such as melanoma, head and neck, liver or kidney cancer. The V and J genes are TRBV7-8 and TRBJ2-5; D is perhaps TRBD1 or TRBD2 (5 bases each). The CDR3, as DNA: TGTGCCAGCAGCTTATTTGGGGGAGTGGAGACCCAGTACTTC. Protein sequence: CASSLFGGVETQYF.